This T cell receptor beta chain was sequenced for a study of blood T cell repertoires in COVID-19. Across the whole study: COVID-19 samples, acute and convalescent, were from the United States, Italy and Spain. The analysed material was cDNA or gDNA that came from T cells, B-cell-depleted T cells, or PBMCs.

Per the authors' pipeline: Estimated nucleated cell counts came from reference gene primer amplification. Method: immunoSEQ multiplex PCR; TCRdb's copy keeps in-frame clones and lacks some. V and J calls and clone size are copied from that table; D and trimming were computed from the DNA. The sample lists about 210,000 clones; approximately 86% were seen once. Sequencing input: peripheral blood. The sequence came from a man aged 40-49 years with acute or convalescent COVID-19.

The CDR3 region is CASSYSSGGNEQFF. The CDR3 bases are TGTGCCAGCAGTTACTCGTCAGGGGGCAATGAGCAGTTCTTC. The chain carries TRBV6-6 and TRBJ2-1; TRBD1 agrees at 7 bases. This CDR3 has 14 residues. V was clipped by 0 bases and J by 6 bases; unmatched bases: 2. CDR1 and CDR2 (germline): MNHNY, SVGAGI (reference sequence).